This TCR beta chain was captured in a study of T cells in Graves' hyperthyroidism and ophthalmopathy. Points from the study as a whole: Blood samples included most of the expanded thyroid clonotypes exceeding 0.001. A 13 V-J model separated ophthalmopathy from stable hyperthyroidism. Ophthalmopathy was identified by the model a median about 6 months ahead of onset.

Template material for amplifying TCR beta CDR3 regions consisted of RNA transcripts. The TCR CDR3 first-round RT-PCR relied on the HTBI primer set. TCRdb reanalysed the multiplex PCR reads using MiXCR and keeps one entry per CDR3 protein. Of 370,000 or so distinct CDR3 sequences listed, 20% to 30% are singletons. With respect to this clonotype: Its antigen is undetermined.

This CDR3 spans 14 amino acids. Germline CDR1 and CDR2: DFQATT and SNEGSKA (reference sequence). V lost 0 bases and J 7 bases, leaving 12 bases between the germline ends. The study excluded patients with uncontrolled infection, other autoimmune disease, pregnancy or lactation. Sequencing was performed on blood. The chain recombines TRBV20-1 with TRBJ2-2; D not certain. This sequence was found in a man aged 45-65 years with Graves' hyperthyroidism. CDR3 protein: CSARDSGHDGELFF. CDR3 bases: TGCAGTGCTAGAGATTCCGGGCACGACGGGGAGCTGTTTTTT.